A single sample gave rise to the 13 T cell receptor beta chains below, sequenced in a study of control samples from healthy donors and cancer patients. Data came from immunoSEQ multiplex PCR; TCRdb stores just in-frame clones and leaves some out. The table has roughly 99,000 clones, around 80% seen once; the top ten hold 2%. Specimen: blood. These receptors were obtained from a man aged 60 to 69 in good health.

The gene calls are TRBV5-1 and TRBJ1-3; no definite D call. Germline CDR1 reads SGHRS; CDR2 reads YFSETQ. This CDR3 region has 16 residues. The V gene lost 0 bases and the J gene lost 2 bases, with 12 bases spanning the gap. CDR3 DNA: TGCGCCAGCAGCTTGGCCCGTCCTAGAGCTGGAAACACCATATATTTT. Amino acids: CASSLARPRAGNTIYF.

This clone was seen a single time. The chain carries TRBV24-1 and TRBJ1-2, with D hard to call. The CDR3 consists of 16 residues. Trimming shortened V by 3 bases and J by 4 bases, and 17 bases separated the two germline ends. Looked up from germline, CDR1 is KGHDR and CDR2 is SFDVKD. The CDR3 spells CATSDRWALTRYGYTF. CDR3 nucleotide sequence: TGTGCCACCAGTGATCGCTGGGCACTAACCCGCTATGGCTACACCTTC.

This chain uses TRBV5-1 with TRBJ2-3, with a possible D match to TRBD1 (6 bases). V was shortened by 3 bases and J by 4 bases, with 9 bases between the two germline ends. Germline-derived CDR1 and CDR2 are SGHRS and YFSETQ. The CDR3 extends over 13 amino acids. The CDR3 DNA reads as TGCGCCAGCAGCTCGACAGGCGCAGATACGCAGTATTTT. It yields the protein CASSSTGADTQYF.

The rearrangement joins TRBV9 to TRBJ1-6; possible D gene TRBD1, 6 bases. This CDR3 is 16 amino acids long. The germline gives CDR1 SGDLS, CDR2 YYNGEE. Trimming took 4 bases from V and 9 from J, leaving 20 bases between them. CDR3 sequence (DNA): TGTGCCAGCAGCCGCCTCCCAGGGGATGAAACTTCACCCCTCCACTTT. Translation: CASSRLPGDETSPLHF.

This clone was seen a single time. This rearrangement joins TRBV3-1 (or the pseudogene TRBV3-2) to TRBJ2-2; D remains unclear. CDR3 size: 15 residues. V was clipped by 4 bases and J by 6 bases, with 15 bases between them. From germline, CDR1 is LGHDT and CDR2 YNNKEL (reference sequence). The DNA of the CDR3 is TGTGCCAGCAGCCGGTACCATACTGAGCCCGGGGAGCTGTTTTTT. Translating it yields CASSRYHTEPGELFF.

This clone was detected a few times. The V gene is TRBV5-5, the J gene TRBJ1-5; TRBD1 is a possible D gene (6 bases). The V and J ends lost 0 bases and 2 bases respectively, with 12 bases between them. This CDR3 contains 16 residues. Germline CDR1 is SGHKS and CDR2 is YYEKEE (reference sequence). As DNA, the CDR3 is TGTGCCAGCAGCTTGGATTGGGGGGCAGGCAATCAGCCCCAGCATTTT. As protein: CASSLDWGAGNQPQHF.

This clone has a handful of counts. The chain is built from TRBV30 and TRBJ2-3; D gene uncertain. The V and J ends lost 0 bases and 6 bases respectively, with 7 bases between them. CDR1 and CDR2 (germline): GTSNPN, SVGIG (reference sequence). The CDR3 is 12 amino acids. The CDR3 DNA is TGTGCCTGGAGTGTAGCCCTGGATACGCAGTATTTT. Residues: CAWSVALDTQYF.

This clone was recorded once. CDR3 sequence (DNA): TGTGCCAGCGGCCAAGAGCGGGGAAGGCACGCAGATACGCAGTATTTT. Amino acids: CASGQERGRHADTQYF. V is TRBV5-4 and J is TRBJ2-3, with 7 bases matching TRBD2. CDR1 SGHNT and CDR2 YYREEE come from the germline V gene (reference sequence). There are 16 residues in the CDR3. V gave up 7 bases and J gave up 4 bases; unmatched junction bases: 15.

The chain has TRBV30 and TRBJ2-3; 7 nucleotides match TRBD2. CDR3 length: 16 amino acids. Germline lookup yields CDR1 GTSNPN and CDR2 SVGIG (reference sequence). J gave up 1 base and V 2 bases, and 9 bases lay outside the gene matches. CDR3 in amino acids: CAWSSTTSPGTDTQYF. DNA for the CDR3: TGTGCCTGGAGTTCGACGACTAGCCCGGGCACAGATACGCAGTATTTT.

The table lists this clone with a count of one. The chain combines TRBV5-8 with TRBJ2-5; 10 bases are a match to TRBD2. V lost 4 bases, J lost 7 bases, and 10 bases stayed unmatched. CDR1 is SGHTS, CDR2 YDEGEE, per germline. The CDR3 contains 15 residues. As DNA, the CDR3 is TGTGCCAGCAGCGTAGTAGCGGGAGGACGAGGGACCCAGTACTTC. It yields the protein CASSVVAGGRGTQYF.

This chain joins TRBV6-6 and TRBJ2-2; D not resolved. The germline V gene encodes CDR1 MNHNY and CDR2 SVGAGI (reference sequence). V gave up 7 bases and J gave up 4 bases, with 16 bases separating them. This CDR3 is 15 amino acids long. The chain's CDR3 is CASIPNVLPTGELFF. For the CDR3, the DNA is TGTGCCAGCATCCCCAATGTCCTCCCCACCGGGGAGCTGTTTTTT.

The rearrangement uses TRBV7-2 and TRBJ1-2; D uncertain. From germline, CDR1 is SGHTA and CDR2 FQGNSA. The CDR3 loop spans 12 amino acids. V lost 1 base, J lost 8 bases, and 8 bases lay in between. CDR3 residues: CASSLDMAGYTF. CDR3 nucleotide sequence: TGTGCCAGCAGCTTAGACATGGCGGGCTACACCTTC.

The gene calls are TRBV6-5 and TRBJ2-7; a weak D match, TRBD1 (5 bases). Germline values: CDR1 MNHEY, CDR2 SVGAGI. There are 12 residues in the CDR3. V lost 6 bases and J 7 bases, leaving 13 bases between the germline ends. As DNA, the CDR3 is TGTGCCAGCAGCTCCGACAGTTTGGAGCAGTACTTC. Translating it yields CASSSDSLEQYF.